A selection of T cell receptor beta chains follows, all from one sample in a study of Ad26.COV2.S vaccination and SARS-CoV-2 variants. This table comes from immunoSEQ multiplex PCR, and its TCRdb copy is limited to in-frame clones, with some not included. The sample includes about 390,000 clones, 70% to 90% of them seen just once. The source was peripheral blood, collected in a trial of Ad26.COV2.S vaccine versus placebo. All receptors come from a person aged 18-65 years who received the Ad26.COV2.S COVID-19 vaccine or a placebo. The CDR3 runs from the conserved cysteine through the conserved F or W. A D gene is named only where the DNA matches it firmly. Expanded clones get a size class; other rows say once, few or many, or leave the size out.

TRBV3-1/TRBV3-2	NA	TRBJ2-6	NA	CASSQDLPGPSVLTF	TGTGCCAGCAGCCAAGACTTACCCGGGCCCAGCGTCCTGACTTTC
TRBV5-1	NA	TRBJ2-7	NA	CASSLVVTSSYEQYF	TGCGCCAGCAGCTTGGTGGTGACTAGCTCCTACGAGCAGTACTTC
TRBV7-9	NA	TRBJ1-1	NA	CASSYTMNTEAFF	TGTGCCAGCAGCTATACTATGAACACTGAAGCTTTCTTT
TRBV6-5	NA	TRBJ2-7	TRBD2	CASSYSIGGIKHEQYF	TGTGCCAGCAGTTACTCTATCGGGGGGATTAAGCACGAGCAGTACTTC
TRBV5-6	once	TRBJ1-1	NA	CASSLVGGRRDTEAFF	TGTGCCAGCAGCTTGGTGGGGGGGCGACGGGACACTGAAGCTTTCTTT
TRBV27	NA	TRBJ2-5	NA	CATRPTGVGTQYF	TGTGCCACCCGGCCTACCGGAGTGGGGACCCAGTACTTC
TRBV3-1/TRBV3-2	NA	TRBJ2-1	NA	CASSPTGTLDNEQFF	TGTGCCAGCAGCCCGACCGGGACGTTGGACAATGAGCAGTTCTTC
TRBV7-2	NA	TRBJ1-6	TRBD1	CASRLDRGDSPLHF	TGTGCCAGCAGACTAGACAGGGGAGATTCACCCCTCCACTTT
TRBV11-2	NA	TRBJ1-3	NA	CASSLVNSGNTIYF	TGTGCCAGCAGCTTAGTTAACTCTGGAAACACCATATATTTT
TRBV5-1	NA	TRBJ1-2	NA	CASSFGRTYGYTF	TGCGCCAGCAGCTTTGGCAGGACCTATGGCTACACCTTC
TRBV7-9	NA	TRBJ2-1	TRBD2	CASSSPPSGGYNEQFF	TGTGCCAGCAGCTCACCCCCTAGCGGGGGGTACAATGAGCAGTTCTTC
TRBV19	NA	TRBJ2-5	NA	CASSISPHSQETQYF	TGTGCCAGTAGTATTAGTCCGCACAGCCAAGAGACCCAGTACTTC
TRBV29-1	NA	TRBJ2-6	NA	CSVFDSSGANVLTF	TGCAGCGTTTTCGACAGCTCTGGGGCCAACGTCCTGACTTTC
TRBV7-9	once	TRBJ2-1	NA	CASSLERNNEQFF	TGTGCCAGCAGCTTAGAGAGGAACAATGAGCAGTTCTTC
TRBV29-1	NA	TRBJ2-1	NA	CSVGGPTGSNEQFF	TGCAGCGTTGGAGGGCCGACAGGATCCAATGAGCAGTTCTTC
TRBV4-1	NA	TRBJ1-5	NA	CASSQDSYQPQHF	TGCGCCAGCAGCCAGGACTCATACCAGCCCCAGCATTTT
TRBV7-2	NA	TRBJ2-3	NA	CASSSQVTDTQYF	TGTGCCAGCAGCTCTCAGGTTACGGATACGCAGTATTTT
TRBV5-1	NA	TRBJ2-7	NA	CASSLVPDRTYYEQYF	TGCGCCAGCAGCTTGGTCCCTGACAGGACTTACTACGAGCAGTACTTC
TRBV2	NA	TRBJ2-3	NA	CASSVGMRDTQYF	TGTGCCAGCAGCGTCGGGATGAGAGATACGCAGTATTTT
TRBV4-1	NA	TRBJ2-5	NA	CASSQSARQAPNF	TGCGCCAGCAGCCAAAGCGCACGACAGGCGCCAAACTTC
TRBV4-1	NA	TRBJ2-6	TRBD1	CASSQATSPRGRGANVLTF	TGCGCCAGCAGCCAAGCGACATCGCCCAGGGGGCGTGGGGCCAACGTCCTGACTTTC